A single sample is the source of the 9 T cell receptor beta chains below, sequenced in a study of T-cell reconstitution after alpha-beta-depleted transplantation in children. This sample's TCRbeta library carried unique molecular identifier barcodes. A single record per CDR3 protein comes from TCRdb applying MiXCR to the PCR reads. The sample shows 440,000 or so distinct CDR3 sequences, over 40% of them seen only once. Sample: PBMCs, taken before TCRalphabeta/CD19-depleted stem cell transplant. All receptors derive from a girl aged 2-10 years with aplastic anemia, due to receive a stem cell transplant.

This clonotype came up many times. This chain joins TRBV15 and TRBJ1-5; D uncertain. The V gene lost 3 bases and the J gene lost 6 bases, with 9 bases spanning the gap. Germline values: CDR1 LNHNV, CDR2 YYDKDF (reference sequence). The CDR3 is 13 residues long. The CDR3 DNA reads TGTGCCACCAGCAGTTTTTATGGTCAGCCCCAGCATTTT. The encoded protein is CATSSFYGQPQHF.

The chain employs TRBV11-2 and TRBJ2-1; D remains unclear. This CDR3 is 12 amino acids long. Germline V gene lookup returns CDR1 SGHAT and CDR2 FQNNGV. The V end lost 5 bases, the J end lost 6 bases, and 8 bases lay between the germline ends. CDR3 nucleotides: TGTGCCAGCAGCCCGACGGCCAATGAGCAGTTCTTC. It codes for CASSPTANEQFF.

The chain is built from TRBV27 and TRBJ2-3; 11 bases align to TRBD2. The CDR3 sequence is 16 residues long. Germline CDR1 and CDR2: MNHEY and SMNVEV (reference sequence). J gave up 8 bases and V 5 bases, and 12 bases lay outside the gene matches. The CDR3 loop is CASSPVVAGGSRTQYF. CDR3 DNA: TGTGCCAGCAGTCCCGTGGTAGCGGGAGGGTCGCGTACGCAGTATTTT.

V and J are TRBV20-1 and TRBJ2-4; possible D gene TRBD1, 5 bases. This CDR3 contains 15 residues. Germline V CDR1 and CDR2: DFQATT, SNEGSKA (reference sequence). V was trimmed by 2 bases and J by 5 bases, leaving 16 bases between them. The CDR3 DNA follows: TGCAGTGCTAGAAGACCAGGGCGCGCCGAAAACATTCAGTACTTC. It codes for CSARRPGRAENIQYF.

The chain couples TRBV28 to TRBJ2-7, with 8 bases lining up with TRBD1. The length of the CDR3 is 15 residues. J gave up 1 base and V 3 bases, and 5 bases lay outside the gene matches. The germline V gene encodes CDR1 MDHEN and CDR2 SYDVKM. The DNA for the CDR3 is TGTGCCAGCAGTTTCGAACAGGGGGGATCCTACGAGCAGTACTTC. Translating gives CASSFEQGGSYEQYF.

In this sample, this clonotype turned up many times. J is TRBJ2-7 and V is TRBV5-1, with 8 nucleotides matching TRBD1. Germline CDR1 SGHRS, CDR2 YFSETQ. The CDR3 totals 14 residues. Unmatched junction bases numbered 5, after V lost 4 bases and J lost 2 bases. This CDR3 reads CASSAGQGPYEQYF. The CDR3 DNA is TGCGCCAGCAGCGCCGGACAGGGCCCCTACGAGCAGTACTTC.

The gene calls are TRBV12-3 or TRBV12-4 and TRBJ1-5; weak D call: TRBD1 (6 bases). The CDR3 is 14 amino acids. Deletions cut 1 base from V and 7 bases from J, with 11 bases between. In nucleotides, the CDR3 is TGTGCCAGCAGTTTAGAACAGGGTAACCAGCCCCAGCATTTT. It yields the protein CASSLEQGNQPQHF.

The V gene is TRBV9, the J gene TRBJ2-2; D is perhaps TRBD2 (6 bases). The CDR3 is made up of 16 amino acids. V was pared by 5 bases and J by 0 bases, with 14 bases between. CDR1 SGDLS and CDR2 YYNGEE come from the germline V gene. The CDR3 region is CASRPPGGPNTGELFF. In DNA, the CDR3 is TGTGCCAGCAGGCCACCCGGGGGACCGAACACCGGGGAGCTGTTTTTT.

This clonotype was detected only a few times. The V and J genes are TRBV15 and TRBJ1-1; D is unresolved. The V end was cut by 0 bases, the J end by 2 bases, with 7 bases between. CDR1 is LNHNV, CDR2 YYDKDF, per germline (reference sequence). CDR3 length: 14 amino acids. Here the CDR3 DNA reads TGTGCCACCAGCAGAGATCGGGCAAACACTGAAGCTTTCTTT. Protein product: CATSRDRANTEAFF.